The rows below give T cell receptor beta chains drawn from one sample of a study of cytomegalovirus exposure and HLA in healthy donors. Libraries were prepared by immunoSEQ multiplex PCR; TCRdb keeps only in-frame clonotypes and omits some of them. The table has roughly 240,000 clones, 70% to 90% seen once. The sequenced material came from PBMCs. These receptors were collected from a girl aged 2-15 years in good health and CMV-seronegative. Both conserved end residues are part of each CDR3. The order of the fields is V gene, D gene, J gene, clone size, CDR3 protein, CDR3 DNA. D genes are given only for firm matches. Clone size appears in some rows only: once, few, many, or a class for an expanded clone.

>TRBV20-1|.|TRBJ2-7|few
CSASKSYEQYF
TGCAGTGCTAGCAAATCCTACGAGCAGTACTTC
>TRBV9|TRBD2|TRBJ2-1|.
CASRPGGGTYNEQFF
TGTGCCAGCAGGCCGGGGGGAGGGACCTACAATGAGCAGTTCTTC
>TRBV27|.|TRBJ1-3|.
CASSFRGGNTIYF
TGTGCCAGCAGTTTCCGGGGTGGAAACACCATATATTTT
>TRBV5-6|TRBD1|TRBJ2-1|once
CASSTGQGYNEQFF
TGTGCCAGCAGCACCGGACAGGGCTACAATGAGCAGTTCTTC
>TRBV30|TRBD2|TRBJ2-3|.
CAGGLAGGFPDTQYF
TGTGCCGGGGGACTAGCGGGAGGTTTCCCAGATACGCAGTATTTT
>TRBV5-1|.|TRBJ2-2|.
CASSLVPGFLADTGELFF
TGCGCCAGCAGCTTGGTCCCAGGGTTTCTGGCGGACACCGGGGAGCTGTTTTTT
>TRBV30|TRBD1|TRBJ1-5|.
CAWSVGGQGGLYSNQPQHF
TGTGCCTGGAGTGTGGGGGGACAGGGGGGCCTTTATAGCAATCAGCCCCAGCATTTT
>TRBV7-2|TRBD2|TRBJ2-1|.
CASSATSGPYNEQFF
TGTGCCAGCAGCGCCACTAGCGGGCCCTACAATGAGCAGTTCTTC
>TRBV6-5|.|TRBJ1-2|.
CASSPTRQSLYGYTF
TGTGCCAGCAGCCCCACCAGACAGTCCCTCTATGGCTACACCTTC
>TRBV4-1|TRBD1|TRBJ2-7|.
CASSQGGQGLLRF
TGCGCCAGCAGCCAAGGGGGACAGGGGTTACTCCGCTTC
>TRBV19|TRBD1|TRBJ2-3|.
CASSIRRTGGWSDTQYF
TGTGCCAGTAGTATTCGAAGGACAGGGGGCTGGTCAGATACGCAGTATTTT
>TRBV6-5|TRBD2|TRBJ2-1|.
CASRETSIGQFF
TGTGCCAGCAGAGAGACTAGCATTGGGCAGTTCTTC
>TRBV9|TRBD1|TRBJ2-5|.
CASSVEHGTGSGETQYF
TGTGCCAGCAGCGTAGAACACGGGACAGGTTCCGGAGAGACCCAGTACTTC
>TRBV5-4|TRBD1|TRBJ1-1|.
CASSPTRDRVVTEAFF
TGTGCCAGCAGCCCCACCAGAGACAGGGTGGTCACTGAAGCTTTCTTT
>TRBV21-1|.|TRBJ1-6|.
CASRGEGGSYNSPLHF
TGTGCCAGCAGGGGAGAGGGGGGGTCCTATAATTCACCCCTCCACTTT
>TRBV6-5|.|TRBJ2-1|.
CASSYGLAQYNEQFF
TGTGCCAGCAGTTACGGGCTAGCCCAGTACAATGAGCAGTTCTTC
>TRBV29-1|.|TRBJ2-7|.
CSVEFGTGFSYEQYF
TGCAGCGTTGAGTTCGGTACAGGGTTTTCCTACGAGCAGTACTTC
>TRBV30|TRBD2|TRBJ2-4|.
CAWSESRQGLAGGGTKNIQYF
TGTGCCTGGAGTGAGTCCCGCCAGGGACTAGCGGGGGGTGGAACCAAAAACATTCAGTACTTC
>TRBV18|.|TRBJ2-5|.
CASSQTTGETQYF
TGTGCCAGCTCACAAACTACCGGAGAGACCCAGTACTTC
>TRBV6-5|.|TRBJ1-1|few
CASSYVGGTEAFF
TGTGCCAGCAGTTACGTGGGGGGGACTGAAGCTTTCTTT
>TRBV5-4|.|TRBJ2-3|.
CASSLPGGKQDTQYF
TGTGCCAGCAGCTTGCCTGGCGGGAAGCAAGATACGCAGTATTTT
>TRBV5-5|TRBD1|TRBJ1-2|.
CASSLSRTGVNYGYTF
TGTGCCAGCAGCTTGAGCCGGACAGGGGTTAACTATGGCTACACCTTC
>TRBV5-4|.|TRBJ1-3|.
CASSPPGDISRPGNTIYF
TGTGCCAGCAGCCCCCCAGGGGACATAAGTCGACCCGGAAACACCATATATTTT
>TRBV29-1|.|TRBJ2-3|.
CSVVRGTTDTQYF
TGCAGCGTTGTTCGGGGGACCACAGATACGCAGTATTTT